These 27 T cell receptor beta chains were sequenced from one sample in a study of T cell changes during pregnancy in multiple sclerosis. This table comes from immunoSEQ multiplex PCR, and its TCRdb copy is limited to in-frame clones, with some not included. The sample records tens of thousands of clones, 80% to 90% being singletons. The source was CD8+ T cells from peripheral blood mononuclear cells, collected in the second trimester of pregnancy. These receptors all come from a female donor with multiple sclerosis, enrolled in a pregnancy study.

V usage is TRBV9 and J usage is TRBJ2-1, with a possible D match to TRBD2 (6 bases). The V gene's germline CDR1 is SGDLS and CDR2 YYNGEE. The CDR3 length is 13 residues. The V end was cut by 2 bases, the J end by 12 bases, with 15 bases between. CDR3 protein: CASSVDSGTLQFF. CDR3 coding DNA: TGTGCCAGCAGCGTCGATAGCGGAACATTGCAGTTCTTC.

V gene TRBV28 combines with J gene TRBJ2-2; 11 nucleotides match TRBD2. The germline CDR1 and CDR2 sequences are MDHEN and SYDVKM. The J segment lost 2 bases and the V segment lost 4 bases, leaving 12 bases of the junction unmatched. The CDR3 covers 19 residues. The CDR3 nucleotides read TGTGCCAGCAGTTCTAAACCGGGACTAGCGGAACAAAACACCGGGGAGCTGTTTTTT. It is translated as CASSSKPGLAEQNTGELFF.

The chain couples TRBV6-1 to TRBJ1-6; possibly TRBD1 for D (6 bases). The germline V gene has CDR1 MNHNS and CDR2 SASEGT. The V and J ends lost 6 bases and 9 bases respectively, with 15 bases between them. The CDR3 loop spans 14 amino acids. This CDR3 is CASSATGSASPLHF. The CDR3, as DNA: TGTGCCAGCAGCGCCACAGGGTCGGCTTCACCCCTCCACTTT.

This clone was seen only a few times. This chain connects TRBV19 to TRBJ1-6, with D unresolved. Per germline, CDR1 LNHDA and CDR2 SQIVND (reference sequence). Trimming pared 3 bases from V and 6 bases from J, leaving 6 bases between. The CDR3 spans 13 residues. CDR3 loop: CASSIQANSPLHF. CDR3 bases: TGTGCCAGTAGTATCCAGGCTAATTCACCCCTCCACTTT.

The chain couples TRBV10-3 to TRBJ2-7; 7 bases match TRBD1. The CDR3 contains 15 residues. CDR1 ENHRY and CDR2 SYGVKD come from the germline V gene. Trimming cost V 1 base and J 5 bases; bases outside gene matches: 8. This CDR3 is CAISELATGHHEQYF. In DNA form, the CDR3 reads TGTGCCATCAGTGAGTTGGCGACAGGGCACCACGAGCAGTACTTC.

CDR3 nucleotide sequence: TGTGCCAGCAGTGAATTTTTTGGGTCGAGGACTTACGAGCAGTACTTC. This translates into CASSEFFGSRTYEQYF. The rearrangement uses TRBV6-4 and TRBJ2-7; D might be TRBD2 (5 bases). Per germline, CDR1 MRHNA and CDR2 SNTAGT. V lost 3 bases to trimming and J lost 4 bases, with 19 bases between them. This CDR3 spans 16 amino acids.

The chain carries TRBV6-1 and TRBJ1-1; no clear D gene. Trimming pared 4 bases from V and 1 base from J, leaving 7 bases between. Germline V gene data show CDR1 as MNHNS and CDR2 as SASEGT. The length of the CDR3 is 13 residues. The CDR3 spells CASSGRENTEAFF. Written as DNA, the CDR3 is TGTGCCAGCAGTGGGAGGGAGAACACTGAAGCTTTCTTT.

This CDR3 reads CASSQLDYEQYF. The CDR3 nucleotides are TGTGCCAGCAGCCAATTAGACTACGAGCAGTACTTC. The chain has TRBV16 and TRBJ2-7, with D unclear. The germline gives CDR1 KGHSY, CDR2 FQNENV. The CDR3 covers 12 residues. Trimming removed 1 base from V and 3 bases from J, with 4 bases in between.

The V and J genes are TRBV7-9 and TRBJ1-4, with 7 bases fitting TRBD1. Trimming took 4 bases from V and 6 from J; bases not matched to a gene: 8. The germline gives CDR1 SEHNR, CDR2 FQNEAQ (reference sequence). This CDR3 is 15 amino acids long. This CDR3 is CASSSYDRVDEKLFF. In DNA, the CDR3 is TGTGCCAGCAGCTCCTATGACAGGGTAGATGAAAAACTGTTTTTT.

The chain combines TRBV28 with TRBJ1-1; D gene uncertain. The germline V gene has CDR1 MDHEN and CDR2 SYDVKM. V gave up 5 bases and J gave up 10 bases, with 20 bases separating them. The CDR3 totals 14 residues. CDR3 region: CASSVNQRLLGAFF. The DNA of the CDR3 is TGTGCCAGCAGTGTTAACCAGCGGCTTCTCGGAGCTTTCTTT.

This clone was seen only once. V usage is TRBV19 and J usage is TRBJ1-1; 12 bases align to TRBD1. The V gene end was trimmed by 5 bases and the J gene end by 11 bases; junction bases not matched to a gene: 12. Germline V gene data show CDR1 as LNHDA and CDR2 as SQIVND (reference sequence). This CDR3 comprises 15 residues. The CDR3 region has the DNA TGTGCCAGTAGTCCACTGGGACAGGGGGCGCCTACGGCTTTCTTT. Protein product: CASSPLGQGAPTAFF.

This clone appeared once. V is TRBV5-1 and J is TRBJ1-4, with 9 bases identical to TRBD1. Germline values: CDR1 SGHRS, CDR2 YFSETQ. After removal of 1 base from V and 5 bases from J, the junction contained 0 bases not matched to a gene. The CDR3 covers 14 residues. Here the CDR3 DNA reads TGCGCCAGCAGCTTGACAGGGGGCAATGAAAAACTGTTTTTT. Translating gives CASSLTGGNEKLFF. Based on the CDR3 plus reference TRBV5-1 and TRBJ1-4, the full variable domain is KAGVTQTPRYLIKTRGQQVTLSCSPISGHRSVSWYQQTPGQGLQFLFEYFSETQRNKGNFPGRFSGRQFSNSRSEMNVSTLELGDSALYLCASSLTGGNEKLFFGSGTQLSVL.

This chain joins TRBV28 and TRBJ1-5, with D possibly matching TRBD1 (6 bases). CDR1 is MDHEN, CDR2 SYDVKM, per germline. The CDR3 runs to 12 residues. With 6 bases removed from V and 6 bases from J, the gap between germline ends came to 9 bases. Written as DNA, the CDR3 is TGTGCCAGCAGGTTACAGGGTCAGCCCCAGCATTTT. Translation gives CASRLQGQPQHF.

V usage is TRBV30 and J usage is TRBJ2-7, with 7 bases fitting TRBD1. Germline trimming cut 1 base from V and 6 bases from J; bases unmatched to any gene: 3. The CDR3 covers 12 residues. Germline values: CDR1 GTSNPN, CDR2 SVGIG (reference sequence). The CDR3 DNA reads TGTGCCTGGAGTGCCGACAGGGTCGAGCAGTACTTC. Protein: CAWSADRVEQYF.

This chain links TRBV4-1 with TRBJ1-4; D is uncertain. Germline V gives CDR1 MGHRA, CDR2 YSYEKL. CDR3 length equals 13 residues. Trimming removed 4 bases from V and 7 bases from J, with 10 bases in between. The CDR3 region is CASSPRHAEKLFF. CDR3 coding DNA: TGCGCCAGCAGCCCCCGACATGCTGAAAAACTGTTTTTT.

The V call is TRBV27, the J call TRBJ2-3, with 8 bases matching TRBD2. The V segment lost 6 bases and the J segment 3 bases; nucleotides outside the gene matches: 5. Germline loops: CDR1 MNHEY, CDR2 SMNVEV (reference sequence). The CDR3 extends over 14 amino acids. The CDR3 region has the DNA TGTGCCAGCAGCCGAGCGGGAGAAACAGATACGCAGTATTTT. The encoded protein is CASSRAGETDTQYF.

CDR3 sequence reads: CASSGGQGIMNTEAFF. The CDR3 region has the DNA TGTGCCAGCAGTGGGGGACAGGGGATTATGAACACTGAAGCTTTCTTT. The genes are TRBV2 and TRBJ1-1; 10 bases are shared with TRBD1. Germline V gene sequence: CDR1 SNHLY, CDR2 FYNNEI. V shed 4 bases, J shed 0 bases, and the junction held 5 bases outside the gene matches. This CDR3 spans 16 amino acids.

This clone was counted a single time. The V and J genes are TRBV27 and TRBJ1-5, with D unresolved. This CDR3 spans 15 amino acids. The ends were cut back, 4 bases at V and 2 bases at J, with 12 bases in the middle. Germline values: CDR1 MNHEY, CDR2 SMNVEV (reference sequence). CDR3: CASSSNSLGNQPQHF. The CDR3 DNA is TGTGCCAGCAGTTCGAACAGTCTCGGCAATCAGCCCCAGCATTTT.

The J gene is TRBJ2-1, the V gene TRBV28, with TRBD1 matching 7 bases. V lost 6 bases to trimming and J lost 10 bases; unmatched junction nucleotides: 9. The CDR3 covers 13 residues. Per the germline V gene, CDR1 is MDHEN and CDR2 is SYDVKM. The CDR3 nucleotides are TGTGCCAGCAGAATTGCACAGGGGTTAGAGCAGTTCTTC. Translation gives CASRIAQGLEQFF.

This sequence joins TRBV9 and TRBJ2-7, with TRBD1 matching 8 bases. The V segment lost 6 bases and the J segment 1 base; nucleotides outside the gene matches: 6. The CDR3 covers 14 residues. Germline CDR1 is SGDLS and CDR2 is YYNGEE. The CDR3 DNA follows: TGTGCCAGCACGCCGACAGGGGTATCCTACGAGCAGTACTTC. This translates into CASTPTGVSYEQYF.

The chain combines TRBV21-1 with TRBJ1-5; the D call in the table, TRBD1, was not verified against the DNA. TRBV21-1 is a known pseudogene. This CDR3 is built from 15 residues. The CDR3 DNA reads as TGTGCCAGCAGCAACATAGGACAGGGCTGTCAGCCCCAGCATTTT. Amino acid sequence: CASSNIGQGCQPQHF.

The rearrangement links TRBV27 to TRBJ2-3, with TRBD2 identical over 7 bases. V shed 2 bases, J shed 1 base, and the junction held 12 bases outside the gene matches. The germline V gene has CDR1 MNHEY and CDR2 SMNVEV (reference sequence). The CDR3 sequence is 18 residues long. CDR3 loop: CASSLNPFPSGGTDTQYF. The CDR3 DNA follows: TGTGCCAGCAGTTTAAATCCTTTTCCCAGCGGGGGCACAGATACGCAGTATTTT.

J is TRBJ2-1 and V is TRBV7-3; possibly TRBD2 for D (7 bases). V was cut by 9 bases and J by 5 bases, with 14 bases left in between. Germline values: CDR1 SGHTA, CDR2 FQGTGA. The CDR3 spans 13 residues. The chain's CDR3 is CASRAGANNEQFF. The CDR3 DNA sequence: TGTGCCAGTAGGGCGGGGGCGAACAATGAGCAGTTCTTC.

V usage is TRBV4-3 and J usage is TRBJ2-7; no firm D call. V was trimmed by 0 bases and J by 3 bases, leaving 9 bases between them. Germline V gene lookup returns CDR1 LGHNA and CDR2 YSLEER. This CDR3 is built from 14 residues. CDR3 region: CASSQDTTDYEQYF. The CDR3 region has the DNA TGCGCCAGCAGCCAAGACACTACCGACTACGAGCAGTACTTC.

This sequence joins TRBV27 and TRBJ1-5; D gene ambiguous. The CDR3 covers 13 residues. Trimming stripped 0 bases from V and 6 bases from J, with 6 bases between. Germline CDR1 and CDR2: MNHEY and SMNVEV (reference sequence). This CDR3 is CASSLSLGQPQHF. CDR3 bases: TGTGCCAGCAGTTTATCCCTCGGTCAGCCCCAGCATTTT.

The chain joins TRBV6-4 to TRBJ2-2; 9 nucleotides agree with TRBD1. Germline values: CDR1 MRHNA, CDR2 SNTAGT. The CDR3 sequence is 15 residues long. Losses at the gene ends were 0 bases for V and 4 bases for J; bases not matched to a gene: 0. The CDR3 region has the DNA TGTGCCAGCAGTGACTCGACAGGGGGCACCGGGGAGCTGTTTTTT. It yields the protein CASSDSTGGTGELFF.

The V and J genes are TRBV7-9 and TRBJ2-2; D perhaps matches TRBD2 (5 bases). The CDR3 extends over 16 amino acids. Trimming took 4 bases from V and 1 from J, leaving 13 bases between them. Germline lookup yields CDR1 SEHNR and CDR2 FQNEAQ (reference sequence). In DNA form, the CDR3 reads TGTGCCAGCAGCTCCCTTCTAGGGAGGAACACCGGGGAGCTGTTTTTT. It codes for CASSSLLGRNTGELFF. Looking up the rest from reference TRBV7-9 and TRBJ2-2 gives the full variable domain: DTGVSQNPRHKITKRGQNVTFRCDPISEHNRLYWYRQTLGQGPEFLTYFQNEAQLEKSRLLSDRFSAERPKGSFSTLEIQRTEQGDSAMYLCASSSLLGRNTGELFFGEGSRLTVL.